What follows describes a single T cell receptor beta chain. Its antigen is undetermined. The sample holds other DNA sequences that translate to the same CDR3. In the PCR, 60 Vbeta and 13 Jbeta primers were used. The assay was immunoSEQ multiplex PCR, and TCRdb's table has in-frame clones only and misses some. The table shows around 99,000 clones, with under 80% occurring only once. Germline CDR1 SGHRS, CDR2 YFSETQ. V lost 0 bases and J lost 7; bases outside the gene matches: 4. The length of the CDR3 is 14 residues. The data stem from a study of cytomegalovirus exposure and HLA in healthy donors. Study conclusions and caveats: Later analysis showed most CMV-associated TCR beta chains appearing HLA-restricted.

The V and J genes are TRBV5-1 and TRBJ1-5; 7 bases are a match to TRBD1. Material: PBMCs. This TCR derives from a woman in her thirties in good health and CMV-seronegative. The CDR3 DNA reads as TGCGCCAGCAGCTTGGGACAGGGTGGACAGCCCCAGCATTTT. It yields the protein CASSLGQGGQPQHF.